This TCR beta chain was captured in a study of T cell changes during pregnancy in multiple sclerosis. The method was immunoSEQ multiplex PCR; TCRdb's version includes in-frame clones alone and lacks a portion of them. The repertoire consists of more than 30,000 clones, with approximately 93% occurring once and the leading ten covering about 8%. Germline CDR1 is SGHDN and CDR2 is FVKESK. Trimming left V 4 bases short and J 4 bases short, with 8 bases between. CDR3 length equals 12 residues. Here the sequenced sample was CD8+ T cells from peripheral blood mononuclear cells, taken in the third trimester of pregnancy. The chain uses TRBV14 and TRBJ2-7; no clear D. The origin of this receptor is a female donor with multiple sclerosis, enrolled in a pregnancy study. The CDR3 protein is CASSLNTYEQYF. As DNA, the CDR3 is TGTGCCAGCAGCCTAAACACGTACGAGCAGTACTTC. Full variable domain (rest looked up from reference TRBV14 and TRBJ2-7): EAGVTQFPSHSVIEKGQTVTLRCDPISGHDNLYWYRRVMGKEIKFLLHFVKESKQDESGMPNNRFLAERTGGTYSTLKVQPAELEDSGVYFCASSLNTYEQYFGPGTRLTVT.